This T cell receptor (beta chain) is from a study of regulatory T cells in long-lasting Graves disease. Specified time point: persistent/refractory GD, antithyroid drugs over 5 years with positive TRAb. The TCR library was made from RNA extracted from PBMCs. In germline, CDR1 is MDHEN, CDR2 SYDVKM. This CDR3 region has 13 residues. V was pared by 8 bases and J by 3 bases, with 14 bases between. Arm-PCR of CDR3 regions with iRepertoire HTBI primers generated TCR beta libraries. Original methodology: The samples yielded approximately 62 TRBV and roughly 15 TRBJ segments. TCRdb re-derived calls from the multiplex PCR reads in MiXCR, one entry per CDR3 protein. The authors' filters were not applied to this entry. The sample holds approximately 290,000 distinct CDR3 sequences, 22% seen once. This clonotype was recorded many times.

Specimen: peripheral blood mononuclear cells (PBMCs), collected when the disease was refractory, from a patient treated with antithyroid drugs. The genes are TRBV28 and TRBJ2-7; D uncertain. The TCR sequence derives from a female donor with Graves disease. The CDR3 DNA follows: TGTGCCAGCGAGGACGGATTAAACTACGAGCAGTACTTC. As protein: CASEDGLNYEQYF.